A single sample gave rise to the 4 T cell receptor beta chains below, sequenced in a study of read filtering for tumor transcriptome and immune sequencing. This library used about 400 ng RNA and molecular barcoded adaptors spanning alpha/delta and beta/gamma chains. Via MiXCR, TCRdb re-called the reads, giving one row per CDR3 protein. The sample has about 130,000 distinct CDR3 sequences, approximately 13% seen once; the top ten hold 11%. Sample: a population of CD138-negative cells sorted from bone marrow. These TCRs come from a donor aged 40 or older with multiple myeloma.

This clonotype was detected many times. A read error may account for a junction end that differs from germline. The chain has TRBV5-1 and TRBJ1-2; 7 nucleotides line up with TRBD1. This CDR3 has 14 amino acids. CDR1 is SGHRS and CDR2 is YFSETQ in the germline V gene. CDR3 protein: CASSLLRGNFGYTF. The CDR3, as DNA: TGCGCCAGCAGCTTACTCAGGGGGAACTTTGGCTACACCTTC.

This clonotype was recorded at least ten times. V usage is TRBV5-4 and J usage is TRBJ2-3; the match to TRBD2 covers 9 bases. Germline V gene sequence: CDR1 SGHNT, CDR2 YYREEE (reference sequence). V shed 0 bases and J 4 bases; nucleotides not matched to a gene: 3. There are 15 residues in the CDR3. CDR3 DNA: TGTGCCAGCAGCTTGGGAGGCGGGAGGGCAGATACGCAGTATTTT. Its translation: CASSLGGGRADTQYF.

The chain couples TRBV3-1 to TRBJ1-2, with D unresolved. The germline V gene encodes CDR1 LGHDT and CDR2 YNNKEL (reference sequence). The V gene lost 4 bases and the J gene lost 2 bases, with 11 bases spanning the gap. CDR3 length: 14 amino acids. CDR3: CASSRGAENYGYTF. CDR3 coding DNA: TGTGCCAGCAGCCGGGGTGCAGAAAACTATGGCTACACCTTC. Looking up the rest from reference TRBV3-1 and TRBJ1-2 gives the full variable domain: DTAVSQTPKYLVTQMGNDKSIKCEQNLGHDTMYWYKQDSKKFLKIMFSYNNKELIINETVPNRFSPKSPDKAHLNLHINSLELGDSAVYFCASSRGAENYGYTFGSGTRLTVV.

This clonotype was seen a few times. J is TRBJ2-3 and V is TRBV30; 9 bases are shared with TRBD2. The CDR3 has 14 residues. The V segment lost 4 bases and the J segment 4 bases; nucleotides outside the gene matches: 6. Germline V gene sequence: CDR1 GTSNPN, CDR2 SVGIG (reference sequence). CDR3 sequence reads: CAWTIAGVADTQYF. The CDR3 nucleotides are TGTGCCTGGACGATAGCGGGAGTGGCAGATACGCAGTATTTT.